The text below deals with one T cell receptor (beta chain). The clone's antigen remains unknown. No clone much larger than this one lies a single base away; base qualities are absent. The entry originates in a study of OX40 agonist ivuxolimab in advanced cancers. Context from the whole study: Ivuxolimab was an agonistic, fully human IgG2 monoclonal antibody directed against OX40 (CD134), a costimulatory receptor. The monotherapy dose-escalation portion (N of about 57 patients) of the phase I ivuxolimab trial is reported in the paper. The purpose of peripheral TCRbeta sequencing was to test whether ivuxolimab changed TCR sequence diversity and led to clonal T-cell expansion. Three dose-escalation patients achieved partial responses, one with hepatocellular carcinoma and two with cutaneous melanoma. Of the 50 to 55 dose-escalation patients, hepatocellular carcinoma was present in approximately 20, melanoma in roughly 15, renal cell carcinoma in 9 and head and neck cancer in 9. Prior anti-PD-1, anti-PD-L1 or anti-CTLA-4 therapy was permitted, and checkpoint inhibitors had been received by 30% to 40% of dose-escalation patients. Intravenous ivuxolimab was administered to patients every 2 weeks at six dose levels: 0.01, 0.1, 0.3, 1.5, 3 and 10 mg/kg. In the dose-escalation cohort, 70% to 85% of patients were male, and the mean age was around 60 years, with a range of about 23 to 80. General findings and caveats noted by the study authors: After ivuxolimab, more expanded clones were found on average in CD8+ T cells than in CD4+ T cells. The antigen specificity of the peripheral T cells that underwent clonal expansion was not determined. Low levels of normalized T-cell clonal expansion were also seen in some patients who did not respond. In partial responders in the 0.1-3.0 mg/kg groups, normalized peripheral clonal expansion was found to be among the lowest, especially among CD8+ T cells. At doses from 0.1 to 3.0 mg/kg, clonal expansion was seen in both CD4+ and CD8+ blood T cells between baseline and week 6.

Reading the germline V gene (reference sequence) gives CDR1 DFQATT and CDR2 SNEGSKA. The CDR3 starts with the cysteine, ends with the phenylalanine, and has 10 residues. Only the CDR3 DNA is retained, 30 bases long and in frame from the first base. The V end loses 3 bases and the J end loses 5 bases, and a stretch of 2 bases separates them. For sequencing of the TCRbeta CDR3 region, genomic DNA was extracted from the sorted cells. The immunoSEQ Assay was used to sequence the TCRbeta CDR3 regions. TCRdb limited this immuneACCESS table to in-frame rearrangements with V and J called. A share of clones is missing; checked studies link under half to unresolved V genes, and the rest is unexplained. The sample profile shows about 77,000 clones; over 70% of them were found once. The top ten constitute 3.5% to 6% of the sample. Patients with a history of autoimmune disease or receiving systemic immunosuppression were excluded from the trial. Peripheral blood for TCR sequencing was collected from all dose cohorts at baseline, on cycle 4 day 1, and on cycle 7 day 1. Samples were obtained from an open-label, multicenter, first-in-human phase I dose-escalation trial of ivuxolimab. Adults with locally advanced or metastatic melanoma, renal cell, hepatocellular, or head and neck squamous cell carcinoma were enrolled in the trial. Before TCR sequencing, CD4+ T cells and CD8+ T cells from peripheral blood were sorted into separate populations.

The sequence came from an adult with an advanced solid tumor such as melanoma, head and neck, liver or kidney cancer. The receptor chain draws on TRBV20-1 and TRBJ2-4, with the D gene too uncertain to name. The specimen was CD4+ or CD8+ T cells sorted from blood, collected in a trial of the OX40 agonist ivuxolimab. CDR3 sequence: CSARENIQYF. In nucleotides, the sequence is TGCAGTGCTAGGGAAAACATTCAGTACTTC.